A single sample gave rise to the 32 T cell receptor beta chains below, sequenced in a study of T-cell reconstitution after alpha-beta-depleted transplantation in children. The authors prepared the TCRbeta library with unique molecular identifiers. TCRdb ran MiXCR on the PCR reads and lists one entry per CDR3 protein. Seen here are approximately 630,000 distinct CDR3 sequences, around 14% observed once, and the top ten hold approximately 0.8%. This specimen was PBMCs, taken before TCRalphabeta/CD19-depleted stem cell transplant. The receptor source for this set is a girl aged 2-10 years with congenital amegakaryocytic thrombocytopenia, due to receive a stem cell transplant.

This chain joins TRBV5-6 and TRBJ2-1; 11 bases align to TRBD2. Germline V gene sequence: CDR1 SGHDT, CDR2 YYEEEE. The V gene end was trimmed by 1 base and the J gene end by 4 bases; junction bases not matched to a gene: 7. The CDR3 totals 17 residues. The CDR3 DNA reads as TGTGCCAGCAGCTTGACTAGCGGGAGCAAAGCGTACAATGAGCAGTTCTTC. Its protein is CASSLTSGSKAYNEQFF.

This clonotype was counted a few times. The genes are TRBV20-1 and TRBJ2-7, with D uncertain. Per the germline V gene, CDR1 is DFQATT and CDR2 is SNEGSKA (reference sequence). The CDR3 has 14 residues. Trimming removed 5 bases at V and 0 bases at J, with 14 bases between. The CDR3 DNA follows: TGCAGTGCTTCCCCGGCTCCTAACTCCTACGAGCAGTACTTC. Residues: CSASPAPNSYEQYF.

The chain links TRBV5-6 to TRBJ2-7; 8 bases map to TRBD1. The CDR3 has 16 amino acids. J gave up 1 base and V 0 bases, and 6 bases lay outside the gene matches. Per the germline V gene, CDR1 is SGHDT and CDR2 is YYEEEE. The chain's CDR3 is CASSLDGQGASYEQYF. Here the CDR3 DNA reads TGTGCCAGCAGCTTGGACGGACAGGGTGCGTCCTACGAGCAGTACTTC.

This clonotype was found many times. The chain joins TRBV12-3 or TRBV12-4 to TRBJ2-1; 15 nucleotides agree with TRBD2. V lost 6 bases to trimming and J lost 7 bases; unmatched junction nucleotides: 7. This CDR3 is built from 16 residues. The CDR3 DNA sequence: TGTGCCAGCAGGGCCGGGACTAGCGGGAGGAGAAATGAGCAGTTCTTC. Its translation is CASRAGTSGRRNEQFF.

Here the CDR3 reads CASSRMLGSSGNTIYF. The CDR3 region has the DNA TGTGCCAGCAGTCGAATGCTGGGGTCCTCTGGAAACACCATATATTTT. The chain recombines TRBV12-3 or TRBV12-4 with TRBJ1-3; D gene uncertain. The V gene lost 5 bases and the J gene lost 0 bases, with 14 bases spanning the gap. The CDR3 spans 16 residues.

This clonotype was found a few times. The chain recombines TRBV5-6 with TRBJ1-1, with D hard to call. The germline V gene encodes CDR1 SGHDT and CDR2 YYEEEE. CDR3 size: 14 residues. With 0 bases removed from V and 1 base from J, the gap between germline ends came to 7 bases. The CDR3 nucleotides are TGTGCCAGCAGCTTGGTTTCCCCGAACACTGAAGCTTTCTTT. This encodes CASSLVSPNTEAFF.

This clonotype was detected ten times or more. This chain connects TRBV5-1 to TRBJ2-1, with 13 bases matching TRBD2. V shed 0 bases, J shed 7 bases, and the junction held 10 bases outside the gene matches. The CDR3 runs to 18 residues. CDR1 and CDR2 from the germline V gene are SGHRS and YFSETQ. The CDR3 sequence is CASSLGLAGGARRNEQFF. CDR3 in DNA: TGCGCCAGCAGCTTGGGACTAGCGGGAGGTGCCCGCAGGAATGAGCAGTTCTTC. The full variable domain, rest sourced from reference TRBV5-1 and TRBJ2-1, is KAGVTQTPRYLIKTRGQQVTLSCSPISGHRSVSWYQQTPGQGLQFLFEYFSETQRNKGNFPGRFSGRQFSNSRSEMNVSTLELGDSALYLCASSLGLAGGARRNEQFFGPGTRLTVL.

The rearrangement uses TRBV10-3 and TRBJ2-7; 10 bases map to TRBD2. V shed 0 bases, J shed 7 bases, and the junction held 9 bases outside the gene matches. CDR1 is ENHRY, CDR2 SYGVKD, per germline. The CDR3 extends over 16 amino acids. DNA of the CDR3: TGTGCCATCAGTGAGTCGGGCACTAGCGGGATGTATGAGCAGTACTTC. Translated, it gives CAISESGTSGMYEQYF.

This clonotype was observed many times. The CDR3 nucleotides read TGTGCCAGCAGCCAGGGCAGCGCTAATGAAAAACTGTTTTTT. This codes for CASSQGSANEKLFF. V usage is TRBV4-2 and J usage is TRBJ1-4; D remains ambiguous. The CDR3 extends over 14 amino acids. The germline CDR1 and CDR2 sequences are LGHNA and YNFKEQ. Trimming removed 3 bases at V and 3 bases at J, with 8 bases between.

In this sample, this clonotype turned up many times. The V call is TRBV28, the J call TRBJ2-7; D ambiguous. V was cut by 4 bases and J by 3 bases, with 4 bases left in between. Germline CDR1 is MDHEN and CDR2 is SYDVKM. The CDR3 is made up of 11 amino acids. CDR3 sequence (DNA): TGTGCCAGCAGTTACTTCTACGAGCAGTACTTC. This encodes CASSYFYEQYF.

About this clonotype itself: One end of the junction is discordant with germline, which a read error may explain. The chain links TRBV2 to TRBJ2-7; a weak D match, TRBD1 (5 bases). The CDR3 covers 11 residues. The germline gives CDR1 SNHLY, CDR2 FYNNEI. CDR3 nucleotide sequence: TGTGCCTGCAGGGTAGGCTACGAGCAGTACTTC. It encodes CACRVGYEQYF.

V gene TRBV7-2 combines with J gene TRBJ2-5; possible D gene TRBD2, 6 bases. Between the trimmed V and J ends, which lost 5 bases and 5 bases, there was a span of 21 bases. Germline values: CDR1 SGHTA, CDR2 FQGNSA. This CDR3 comprises 16 residues. For the CDR3, the DNA is TGTGCCAGCAGCATATGGGCCTATCTAGCGTTTGAGACCCAGTACTTC. It encodes CASSIWAYLAFETQYF.

This clonotype has ten or more counts. The CDR3 nucleotides read TGTGCCAGCACCCAGACAGGAGAGCAGTACTTC. Its translation: CASTQTGEQYF. V gene TRBV12-3 or TRBV12-4 combines with J gene TRBJ2-7; weak D call: TRBD1 (6 bases). V shed 7 bases and J shed 7 bases, with 11 bases lying between them. This CDR3 region has 11 residues.

This chain connects TRBV6-5 to TRBJ2-1, with TRBD2 matching 8 bases. This CDR3 comprises 15 residues. J was trimmed by 7 bases and V by 0 bases; bases with no gene match: 5. Germline lookup yields CDR1 MNHEY and CDR2 SVGAGI. The CDR3 bases are TGTGCCAGCAGTTACTCGGGGCGGGAGGTAAATGAGCAGTTCTTC. Its translation is CASSYSGREVNEQFF.

Many counts were recorded for this clonotype. The chain employs TRBV7-2 and TRBJ2-1, with TRBD2 matching 8 bases. Germline V gene data show CDR1 as SGHTA and CDR2 as FQGNSA. This CDR3 contains 15 residues. V lost 8 bases to trimming and J lost 8 bases; unmatched junction nucleotides: 14. This CDR3 is CASAGGVSVWDEQFF. The CDR3 DNA sequence: TGTGCCAGCGCCGGGGGGGTTTCGGTCTGGGATGAGCAGTTCTTC.

Ten or more counts support this clonotype. The rearrangement links TRBV29-1 to TRBJ2-1, with 11 positions matching TRBD2. The CDR3 covers 15 residues. V lost 5 bases, J lost 9 bases, and 12 bases stayed unmatched. Germline CDR1 and CDR2: SQVTM and ANQGSEA. The chain's CDR3 is CSVRSLAGGTIEQFF. The CDR3 DNA sequence: TGCAGCGTTCGCTCGCTAGCGGGAGGCACAATTGAGCAGTTCTTC.

The sample holds a few counts of this clonotype. The V and J genes are TRBV20-1 and TRBJ2-1; 9 bases map to TRBD2. Germline loops: CDR1 DFQATT, CDR2 SNEGSKA (reference sequence). The CDR3 covers 15 residues. V lost 3 bases, J lost 4 bases, and 7 bases stayed unmatched. CDR3 coding DNA: TGCAGTGCTAGTTCATGGCGGGAGGGATACAATGAGCAGTTCTTC. This sequence encodes CSASSWREGYNEQFF.

This clonotype occurred a few times. The chain employs TRBV12-3 or TRBV12-4 and TRBJ2-7; weak D call: TRBD2 (5 bases). This CDR3 contains 14 residues. Deletions cut 6 bases from V and 5 bases from J, with 17 bases between. DNA for the CDR3: TGTGCCAGCAGCATCTTGGGAGCTGGGGACGAGCAGTACTTC. Its protein product is CASSILGAGDEQYF.

The sample holds a few counts of this clonotype. V gene TRBV20-1 combines with J gene TRBJ1-2; no clear D gene. The germline gives CDR1 DFQATT, CDR2 SNEGSKA (reference sequence). Trimming took 2 bases from V and 2 from J, leaving 9 bases between them. The CDR3 loop spans 13 amino acids. The CDR3 nucleotides are TGCAGTGCTAGAAGCGGCAAGAACTATGGCTACACCTTC. Residues: CSARSGKNYGYTF.

This clonotype was seen a handful of times. CDR3 in DNA: TGTGCCAGCATGAACGGCAGGGTTAGGGATAATGAAAAACTGTTTTTT. Residues: CASMNGRVRDNEKLFF. The chain joins TRBV2 to TRBJ1-4, with D maybe TRBD1 (5 bases). Germline V gene sequence: CDR1 SNHLY, CDR2 FYNNEI. V was cut by 7 bases and J by 4 bases, with 19 bases left in between. There are 16 residues in the CDR3. Looking up the rest from reference TRBV2 and TRBJ1-4 gives the full variable domain: EPEVTQTPSHQVTQMGQEVILRCVPISNHLYFYWYRQILGQKVEFLVSFYNNEISEKSEIFDDQFSVERPDGSNFTLKIRSTKLEDSAMYFCASMNGRVRDNEKLFFGSGTQLSVL.

This clonotype was counted ten times or more. The chain links TRBV5-1 to TRBJ2-1; TRBD2 aligns across 13 bases. Losses at the gene ends were 4 bases for V and 8 bases for J; bases not matched to a gene: 15. The CDR3 loop spans 18 amino acids. In germline, CDR1 is SGHRS, CDR2 YFSETQ. This CDR3 is CASSMGLAGRWSYDEQFF. CDR3 coding DNA: TGCGCCAGCAGCATGGGACTAGCGGGAAGGTGGTCATACGATGAGCAGTTCTTC. Looking up the rest from reference TRBV5-1 and TRBJ2-1 gives the full variable domain: KAGVTQTPRYLIKTRGQQVTLSCSPISGHRSVSWYQQTPGQGLQFLFEYFSETQRNKGNFPGRFSGRQFSNSRSEMNVSTLELGDSALYLCASSMGLAGRWSYDEQFFGPGTRLTVL.

A few counts support this clonotype. V usage is TRBV29-1 and J usage is TRBJ1-5; D remains ambiguous. With 4 bases removed from V and 6 bases from J, the gap between germline ends came to 13 bases. This CDR3 spans 13 amino acids. Germline values: CDR1 SQVTM, CDR2 ANQGSEA. This chain's CDR3 is CSVGGPRGQPQHF. Here the CDR3 DNA reads TGCAGCGTTGGAGGCCCCCGGGGTCAGCCCCAGCATTTT.

The gene calls are TRBV5-6 and TRBJ1-6; D gene ambiguous. The V gene lost 0 bases and the J gene lost 5 bases, with 9 bases spanning the gap. Germline V CDR1 and CDR2: SGHDT, YYEEEE. The CDR3 is made up of 15 amino acids. CDR3 nucleotides: TGTGCCAGCAGCTTGGCCCGGCGGGATAATTCACCCCTCCACTTT. Protein sequence: CASSLARRDNSPLHF.

Many counts were recorded for this clonotype. The chain combines TRBV12-3 or TRBV12-4 with TRBJ2-5; the D is unclear. The V gene lost 5 bases and the J gene lost 2 bases, with 9 bases spanning the gap. This CDR3 has 13 amino acids. The CDR3 DNA follows: TGTGCCAGCAGTACGAGTTCGCAAGAGACCCAGTACTTC. Protein: CASSTSSQETQYF.

Comments on this clonotype: A single base separates this from a much larger clone, so it may be a read error. This sequence joins TRBV5-1 and TRBJ2-1; 8 bases line up with TRBD2. This CDR3 has 16 amino acids. The V gene's germline CDR1 is SGHRS and CDR2 YFSETQ. Losses at the gene ends were 6 bases for V and 8 bases for J; bases not matched to a gene: 16. The DNA of the CDR3 is TGCGCCAGCACCCCTTTACTTAGCGGGACCGGCTATGAGCAGTTCTTC. Amino acids: CASTPLLSGTGYEQFF.

This clonotype occurred many times. The chain is built from TRBV9 and TRBJ2-5; no definite D call. Trimming removed 3 bases from V and 7 bases from J, with 10 bases in between. Germline loops: CDR1 SGDLS, CDR2 YYNGEE. This CDR3 contains 12 residues. CDR3: CASSGLHGTQYF. For the CDR3, the DNA is TGTGCCAGCAGCGGACTTCACGGGACCCAGTACTTC.

This clonotype was detected many times. The V gene is TRBV20-1, the J gene TRBJ2-3, with 12 bases that match TRBD2. V lost 6 bases and J lost 5; bases outside the gene matches: 9. The length of the CDR3 is 15 residues. Germline V gives CDR1 DFQATT, CDR2 SNEGSKA (reference sequence). The CDR3 nucleotides read TGCAGTGCGGAGCTAGCGGGAGGGCCTAAAGATACGCAGTATTTT. This translates into CSAELAGGPKDTQYF.

This clonotype was detected only a few times. CDR3 region: CSAWTSGWRETQYF. In DNA form, the CDR3 reads TGCAGTGCTTGGACTAGCGGGTGGAGAGAGACCCAGTACTTC. J is TRBJ2-5 and V is TRBV20-1; TRBD2 matches 11 bases. The trim removed 5 bases at V and 4 bases at J, leaving 6 bases unmatched. Germline CDR1 reads DFQATT; CDR2 reads SNEGSKA (reference sequence). This CDR3 comprises 14 residues.

This clonotype occurred a few times. The V call is TRBV20-1, the J call TRBJ2-7; 8 bases line up with TRBD2. Germline V lookup: CDR1 DFQATT, CDR2 SNEGSKA (reference sequence). The trim removed 3 bases at V and 3 bases at J, leaving 7 bases unmatched. The CDR3 runs 14 residues. In DNA, the CDR3 is TGCAGTGCTAGGGGCGGGACTAGACTCTACGAGCAGTACTTC. Its translation is CSARGGTRLYEQYF.

This clonotype has a handful of counts. The V gene is TRBV6-5, the J gene TRBJ2-3; D is ambiguous. CDR3 length equals 15 residues. The germline V gene encodes CDR1 MNHEY and CDR2 SVGAGI. V was cut by 2 bases and J by 1 base, with 10 bases left in between. The CDR3 loop reads CASSYQRIGTDTQYF. CDR3 bases: TGTGCCAGCAGTTACCAGCGAATAGGCACAGATACGCAGTATTTT.

This clonotype was recorded many times. This rearrangement joins TRBV20-1 to TRBJ2-3, with 11 bases matching TRBD2. The CDR3 contains 15 residues. CDR1 is DFQATT, CDR2 SNEGSKA, per germline (reference sequence). V lost 3 bases, J lost 4 bases, and 6 bases stayed unmatched. CDR3 protein: CSARAGTSGPDTQYF. CDR3 DNA: TGCAGTGCTAGGGCCGGGACTAGCGGTCCAGATACGCAGTATTTT.

This clonotype was detected many times. The V and J genes are TRBV29-1 and TRBJ2-7; 11 positions agree with TRBD2. The CDR3 is made up of 16 amino acids. The V gene's germline CDR1 is SQVTM and CDR2 ANQGSEA. V gave up 3 bases and J gave up 0 bases; unmatched junction bases: 7. CDR3 nucleotides: TGCAGCGTTGACGGGACTAGCGGAGGCAGCTCCTACGAGCAGTACTTC. This gives the protein CSVDGTSGGSSYEQYF.